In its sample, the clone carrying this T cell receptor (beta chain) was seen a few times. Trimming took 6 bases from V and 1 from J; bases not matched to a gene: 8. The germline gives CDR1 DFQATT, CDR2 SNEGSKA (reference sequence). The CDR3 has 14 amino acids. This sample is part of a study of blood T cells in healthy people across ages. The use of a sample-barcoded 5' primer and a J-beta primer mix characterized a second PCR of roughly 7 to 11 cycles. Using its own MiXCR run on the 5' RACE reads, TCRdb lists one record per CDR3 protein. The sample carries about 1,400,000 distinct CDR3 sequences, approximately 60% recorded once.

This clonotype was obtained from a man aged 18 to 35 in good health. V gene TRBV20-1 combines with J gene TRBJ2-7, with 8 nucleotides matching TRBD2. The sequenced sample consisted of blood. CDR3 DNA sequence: TGCAGTGCCGGAGGGAGCGGGAGTTCCTACGAGCAGTACTTC. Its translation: CSAGGSGSSYEQYF.